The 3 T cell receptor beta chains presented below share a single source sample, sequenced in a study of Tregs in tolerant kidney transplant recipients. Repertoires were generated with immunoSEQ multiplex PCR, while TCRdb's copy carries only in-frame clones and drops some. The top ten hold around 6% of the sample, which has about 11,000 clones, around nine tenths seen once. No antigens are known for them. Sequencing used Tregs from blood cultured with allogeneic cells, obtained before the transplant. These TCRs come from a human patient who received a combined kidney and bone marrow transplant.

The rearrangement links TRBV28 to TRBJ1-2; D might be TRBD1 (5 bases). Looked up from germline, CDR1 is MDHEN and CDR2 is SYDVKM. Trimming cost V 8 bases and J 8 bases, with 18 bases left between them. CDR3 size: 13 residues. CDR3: CASHATGRQGYTF. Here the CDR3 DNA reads TGTGCCAGCCACGCCACGGGGCGCCAAGGCTACACCTTC.

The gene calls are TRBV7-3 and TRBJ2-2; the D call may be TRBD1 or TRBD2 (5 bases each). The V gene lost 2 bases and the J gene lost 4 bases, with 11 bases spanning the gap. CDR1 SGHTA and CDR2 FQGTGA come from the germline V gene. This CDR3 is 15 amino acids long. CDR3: CASSLGTTPTGELFF. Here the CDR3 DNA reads TGTGCCAGCAGCTTAGGGACCACGCCCACCGGGGAGCTGTTTTTT.

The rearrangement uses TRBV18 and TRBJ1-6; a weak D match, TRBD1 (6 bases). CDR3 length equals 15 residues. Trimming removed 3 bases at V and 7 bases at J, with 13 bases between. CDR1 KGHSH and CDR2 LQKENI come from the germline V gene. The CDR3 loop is CASSPIGGKNSPLHF. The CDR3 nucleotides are TGTGCCAGCTCACCGATAGGGGGGAAGAATTCACCCCTCCACTTT.